These 5 T cell receptor beta chains were sequenced from one sample in a study of control samples from healthy donors and cancer patients. The assay was immunoSEQ multiplex PCR, and TCRdb's table has in-frame clones only and misses some. Of about 110,000 clones in the sample, 75% to 95% are singletons; the top ten hold about 4.2%. The specimen was blood. These receptors were collected from a human donor in good health. The donor label of this sample is uncertain.

The chain uses TRBV19 and TRBJ1-6; D may be TRBD1 (6 bases). The CDR3 totals 15 residues. Per germline, CDR1 LNHDA and CDR2 SQIVND (reference sequence). Trimming left V 6 bases short and J 6 bases short, with 15 bases between. CDR3 sequence reads: CASRNGRQANSPLHF. The CDR3 DNA reads TGTGCCAGTAGAAATGGACGACAGGCTAATTCACCCCTCCACTTT.

The chain has TRBV28 and TRBJ1-5; no firm D call. This CDR3 has 16 residues. V shed 3 bases and J shed 3 bases, with 15 bases lying between them. Germline-derived CDR1 and CDR2 are MDHEN and SYDVKM. In DNA, the CDR3 is TGTGCCAGCAGTTTCCGGGCCTCGAGCACCAATCAGCCCCAGCATTTT. Its protein is CASSFRASSTNQPQHF.

The V gene is TRBV6-2 or TRBV6-3, the J gene TRBJ1-2; D ambiguous. CDR1 is MNHEY and CDR2 is SVGEGT in the germline V gene. Deletions cut 5 bases from V and 0 bases from J, with 16 bases between. This CDR3 is built from 16 residues. The CDR3: CASSTDPLTANYGYTF. DNA of the CDR3: TGTGCCAGCAGTACCGATCCGTTAACAGCTAACTATGGCTACACCTTC.

V gene TRBV5-1 combines with J gene TRBJ2-7, with a tentative D call TRBD1 (5 bases). This CDR3 has 16 amino acids. Trimming pared 0 bases from V and 1 base from J, leaving 14 bases between. Germline lookup yields CDR1 SGHRS and CDR2 YFSETQ. As DNA, the CDR3 is TGCGCCAGCAGCTTGGAATTCGACAGCTTTTCCTACGAGCAGTACTTC. This encodes CASSLEFDSFSYEQYF.

The rearrangement joins TRBV2 to TRBJ2-3; TRBD1 matches at 7 bases. Trimming removed 7 bases from V and 1 base from J; junction bases left unmatched: 8. The CDR3 runs 15 residues. Germline assignment: CDR1 SNHLY and CDR2 FYNNEI. CDR3 coding DNA: TGTGCCAGCACAAATTGGGACAGTGGCACAGATACGCAGTATTTT. It encodes CASTNWDSGTDTQYF.